This TCR beta chain was recorded in a study of blood T cell repertoires in COVID-19. Across the study: Sample material is recorded as cDNA or gDNA derived from T cells, B-cell-depleted T cells, or PBMCs.

Seattle participants joined during active infection and were tracked over time. As processed by the authors: Reference gene primer amplification in the assay estimated nucleated cell counts. Profiled with immunoSEQ multiplex PCR; TCRdb holds only in-frame clones, not every one. The V and J calls and clone size are taken from that table; D and trimming were inferred from the DNA. The sample lists roughly 570,000 clones, around nine tenths occurring once. Trimming cost V 3 bases and J 2 bases, with 9 bases left between them. This CDR3 has 14 amino acids. Germline CDR1 and CDR2: SGHDT and YYEEEE. The clonotype comes from a woman between 50 and 59 years old with COVID-19, enrolled during active disease. Material: peripheral blood. V gene TRBV5-6 combines with J gene TRBJ1-3; a weak D match, TRBD1 (5 bases). CDR3 nucleotides: TGTGCCAGCAGCTGGGGGGGAGCTGGAAACACCATATATTTT. Its translation is CASSWGGAGNTIYF.